The rows below give T cell receptor beta chains drawn from one sample of a study of blood T cell repertoires in COVID-19. Libraries were prepared by immunoSEQ multiplex PCR; TCRdb keeps only in-frame clonotypes and omits some of them. The table shows 100,000 to 150,000 clones, with around 81% occurring only once. Sequenced: peripheral blood. These receptor sequences come from a man aged 30-40 years with COVID-19, enrolled during active disease. CDR3s include the opening cysteine and the closing phenylalanine or tryptophan. A D gene is named only where the DNA matches it firmly. Size values are once, few and many counts, or a class for expanded clones, and some rows have none.

TRBJ2-3	TRBD2	NA	TRBV11-3	16	CASSFAGGGAADTQYF	TGTGCCAGCAGCTTTGCTGGCGGGGGGGCTGCGGATACGCAGTATTTT
TRBJ2-5	TRBD2	NA	TRBV5-1	18	CASSKAGTSGGAQETQYF	TGCGCCAGCAGCAAGGCCGGGACTAGCGGGGGGGCCCAAGAGACCCAGTACTTC
TRBJ2-5	NA	few	TRBV12-5	15	CASGLGAGRQETQYF	TGTGCTAGTGGTTTGGGGGCGGGACGACAAGAGACCCAGTACTTC
TRBJ2-7	TRBD2	NA	TRBV30	14	CASSGGTSGYEQYF	TGTGCCTCTAGTGGGGGGACTAGCGGTTACGAGCAGTACTTC
TRBJ2-1	NA	NA	TRBV27	16	CASSPIFAGAYNEQFF	TGTGCCAGCAGTCCCATTTTCGCGGGCGCCTACAATGAGCAGTTCTTC
TRBJ1-2	TRBD1	NA	TRBV2	14	CASSEIRTGSGYTF	TGTGCCAGCAGTGAAATTCGGACAGGCAGTGGCTACACCTTC
TRBJ1-1	NA	NA	TRBV2	16	CASSEGQGHMNTEAFF	TGTGCCAGCAGTGAGGGGCAGGGCCACATGAACACTGAAGCTTTCTTT
TRBJ1-2	TRBD1	NA	TRBV19	14	CASSISTGIYGYTF	TGTGCCAGTAGTATTTCGACAGGGATCTATGGCTACACCTTC
TRBJ1-5	NA	NA	TRBV19	16	CASSPLRGGSNQPQHF	TGTGCCAGTAGCCCCCTTAGGGGGGGAAGCAATCAGCCCCAGCATTTT
TRBJ2-5	TRBD1	NA	TRBV2	13	CASSVDRVGAQYF	TGTGCCAGCAGCGTGGACAGGGTGGGTGCCCAGTACTTC
TRBJ2-2	TRBD2	NA	TRBV28	17	CASSRRRLAGEHGELFF	TGTGCCAGCAGCCGGAGACGGCTAGCGGGGGAGCACGGGGAGCTGTTTTTT
TRBJ1-1	TRBD1	NA	TRBV30	14	CAWNPGTANTEAFF	TGTGCCTGGAACCCCGGGACAGCGAACACTGAAGCTTTCTTT
TRBJ2-7	TRBD2	NA	TRBV27	15	CASSSPSGRTYEQYF	TGTGCCAGCAGTTCCCCCAGCGGGAGGACCTACGAGCAGTACTTC
TRBJ2-2	NA	NA	TRBV6-5	13	CASSYRPGGELFF	TGTGCCAGCAGTTACCGTCCCGGCGGGGAGCTGTTTTTT
TRBJ2-2	TRBD2	NA	TRBV28	15	CATLKSSGNAGELFF	TGTGCCACCCTCAAATCCAGCGGGAACGCCGGGGAGCTGTTTTTT
TRBJ2-4	TRBD1	NA	TRBV11-2	13	CASSGTGKNIQYF	TGTGCCAGCAGCGGGACAGGGAAAAACATTCAGTACTTC
TRBJ1-3	TRBD1	NA	TRBV30	13	CACTGTAGNTIYF	TGTGCCTGCACCGGGACAGCTGGAAACACCATATATTTT
TRBJ1-2	NA	few	TRBV29-1	13	CSVDEQGYYGYTF	TGCAGCGTTGACGAACAGGGATACTATGGCTACACCTTC
TRBJ2-7	TRBD2	NA	TRBV7-9	16	CASSLDRGGLSYEQYF	TGTGCCAGCAGCTTAGATCGGGGGGGCCTTTCCTACGAGCAGTACTTC
TRBJ2-3	NA	NA	TRBV3-1/TRBV3-2	18	CASSQPQERSLDTDTQYF	TGTGCCAGCAGCCAACCCCAAGAAAGGAGTCTTGACACAGATACGCAGTATTTT
TRBJ1-3	NA	NA	TRBV9	15	CASSVNRDSGNTIYF	TGTGCCAGCAGTGTCAACAGAGACTCTGGAAACACCATATATTTT
TRBJ2-7	TRBD1	NA	TRBV12-5	19	CASGFLGFSGTGGPYEQYF	TGTGCTAGTGGTTTTTTAGGCTTCTCCGGGACAGGGGGCCCCTACGAGCAGTACTTC
TRBJ1-1	NA	NA	TRBV5-8	15	CASSLGLSRGSEAFF	TGTGCCAGCAGCTTGGGATTGAGCAGGGGCTCTGAAGCTTTCTTT
TRBJ1-6	NA	NA	TRBV28	14	CASEGESYNSPLHF	TGTGCCAGCGAGGGGGAGTCCTATAATTCACCCCTCCACTTT
TRBJ1-5	NA	once	TRBV4-1	14	CASSRGGEGQPQHF	TGCGCCAGCAGCCGGGGAGGAGAGGGTCAGCCCCAGCATTTT
TRBJ2-1	TRBD2	NA	TRBV4-1	17	CASSQAKAGVIYNEQFF	TGCGCCAGCAGCCAAGCAAAAGCGGGAGTTATTTACAATGAGCAGTTCTTC
TRBJ2-7	NA	few	TRBV10-3	16	CAISDQIVNRDDEQYF	TGTGCCATCAGTGACCAAATCGTCAACAGGGATGACGAGCAGTACTTC
TRBJ1-2	NA	NA	TRBV7-9	13	CASSLGAGDGYTF	TGTGCCAGCAGCTTGGGGGCAGGGGATGGCTACACCTTC
TRBJ2-7	TRBD1	once	TRBV12-3/TRBV12-4	13	CASKQGASYEQYF	TGTGCCAGCAAGCAGGGGGCGTCTTACGAGCAGTACTTC
TRBJ2-7	TRBD2	NA	TRBV9	14	CASSSGLAPGEQYF	TGTGCCAGCAGCTCCGGACTAGCCCCTGGGGAGCAGTACTTC
TRBJ1-5	NA	NA	TRBV5-6	15	CASSLAGVENQPQHF	TGTGCCAGCAGCTTGGCCGGGGTAGAGAATCAGCCCCAGCATTTT
TRBJ2-7	NA	NA	TRBV5-1	17	CASSLASQGFFDYEQYF	TGCGCCAGCAGCTTGGCCTCACAGGGCTTTTTTGACTACGAGCAGTACTTC
TRBJ2-3	NA	NA	TRBV9	16	CASSLRSAGITDTQYF	TGTGCCAGCAGCCTCCGATCAGCAGGGATCACAGATACGCAGTATTTT
TRBJ1-4	TRBD1	NA	TRBV5-1	16	CASSWTGGSRDEKLFF	TGCGCCAGCAGCTGGACAGGGGGCAGTAGGGATGAAAAACTGTTTTTT
TRBJ2-5	TRBD2	NA	TRBV6-5	15	CASTPHGLAEETQYF	TGTGCCAGCACCCCCCATGGGCTAGCGGAAGAGACCCAGTACTTC
TRBJ2-7	NA	NA	TRBV7-9	12	CASGPPAWMQYF	TGTGCCAGCGGCCCGCCAGCGTGGATGCAGTACTTC
TRBJ1-1	NA	NA	TRBV4-2	14	CASSQVGAATEAFF	TGTGCCAGCAGCCAAGTAGGGGCGGCCACTGAAGCTTTCTTT
TRBJ2-1	NA	NA	TRBV27	14	CASSLTGQGGEQFF	TGTGCCAGCAGTTTAACAGGGCAGGGGGGTGAGCAGTTCTTC
TRBJ2-1	NA	NA	TRBV11-2	14	CASSLIRVGRGQFF	TGTGCCAGCAGCTTAATTAGAGTGGGCCGTGGGCAGTTCTTC
TRBJ2-7	TRBD2	NA	TRBV7-6	15	CASSLQAGPRDEQYF	TGTGCCAGCAGCCTTCAAGCGGGACCCAGGGACGAGCAGTACTTC
TRBJ1-3	NA	NA	TRBV4-1	14	CASSQGASGNTIYF	TGCGCCAGCAGCCAGGGCGCCTCTGGAAACACCATATATTTT
TRBJ1-2	NA	NA	TRBV4-1	14	CASSQATGSYGYTF	TGCGCCAGCAGCCAAGCGACAGGAAGCTATGGCTACACCTTC
TRBJ2-7	NA	NA	TRBV6-5	14	CASRMDGSSYEQYF	TGTGCCAGCAGAATGGACGGGAGCTCCTACGAGCAGTACTTC
TRBJ2-3	NA	NA	TRBV4-1	14	CASSFERGTDTQYF	TGCGCCAGCAGCTTTGAGCGGGGCACAGATACGCAGTATTTT
TRBJ2-5	TRBD2	NA	TRBV30	18	CAWSVRGDLRGTQETQYF	TGTGCCTGGAGTGTGAGAGGGGACTTGCGGGGGACCCAAGAGACCCAGTACTTC
TRBJ2-7	TRBD2	NA	TRBV28	15	CASTPGGSLGNEQYF	TGTGCCAGCACCCCGGGGGGATCTCTGGGAAACGAGCAGTACTTC
TRBJ2-1	TRBD2	NA	TRBV10-2	14	CASRLAGLGNEQFF	TGCGCCAGCAGACTAGCGGGATTAGGGAATGAGCAGTTCTTC
TRBJ1-5	TRBD1	NA	TRBV28	15	CASRSTGGRNQPQHF	TGTGCCAGCAGGTCGACAGGGGGCCGCAATCAGCCCCAGCATTTT
TRBJ1-1	NA	NA	TRBV20-1	11	CSARVSAEAFF	TGCAGTGCTAGAGTTTCGGCTGAAGCTTTCTTT
TRBJ1-1	NA	few	TRBV12-5	13	CASGFPGNTEAFF	TGTGCTAGTGGTTTTCCAGGGAACACTGAAGCTTTCTTT
TRBJ1-5	NA	few	TRBV12-3/TRBV12-4	13	CASSLASGQPQHF	TGTGCCAGCAGTTTAGCGAGCGGTCAGCCCCAGCATTTT
TRBJ1-3	NA	NA	TRBV7-9	17	CASTDLGQPGSGNTIYF	TGTGCCAGCACCGATCTGGGGCAGCCAGGATCTGGAAACACCATATATTTT
TRBJ2-2	TRBD1	NA	TRBV7-9	15	CASSFMGQTTGELFF	TGTGCCAGCAGCTTCATGGGACAGACCACCGGGGAGCTGTTTTTT
TRBJ1-3	NA	NA	TRBV28	16	CASTSSGPQRGNTIYF	TGTGCCAGCACCTCCTCCGGTCCCCAGCGGGGAAACACCATATATTTT
TRBJ2-5	TRBD2	NA	TRBV27	15	CASSLYAGGQETQYF	TGTGCCAGCAGTTTATATGCGGGGGGGCAAGAGACCCAGTACTTC
TRBJ2-3	TRBD2	NA	TRBV15	15	CATSREGESTDTQYF	TGTGCCACCAGCCGGGAGGGAGAGTCAACAGATACGCAGTATTTT
TRBJ1-1	TRBD1	NA	TRBV6-5	16	CASSSYGTGPDTEAFF	TGTGCCAGCAGTTCTTACGGGACAGGGCCCGACACTGAAGCTTTCTTT
TRBJ1-2	TRBD1	NA	TRBV7-8	14	CASSPGQGNYGYTF	TGTGCCAGCAGCCCGGGACAGGGGAACTATGGCTACACCTTC
TRBJ2-2	TRBD2	NA	TRBV27	15	CASRGLAGGAGELFF	TGTGCCAGCAGAGGACTAGCTGGGGGTGCCGGGGAGCTGTTTTTT
TRBJ2-7	NA	NA	TRBV30	11	CAWSVENEQYF	TGTGCCTGGAGTGTAGAGAACGAGCAGTACTTC